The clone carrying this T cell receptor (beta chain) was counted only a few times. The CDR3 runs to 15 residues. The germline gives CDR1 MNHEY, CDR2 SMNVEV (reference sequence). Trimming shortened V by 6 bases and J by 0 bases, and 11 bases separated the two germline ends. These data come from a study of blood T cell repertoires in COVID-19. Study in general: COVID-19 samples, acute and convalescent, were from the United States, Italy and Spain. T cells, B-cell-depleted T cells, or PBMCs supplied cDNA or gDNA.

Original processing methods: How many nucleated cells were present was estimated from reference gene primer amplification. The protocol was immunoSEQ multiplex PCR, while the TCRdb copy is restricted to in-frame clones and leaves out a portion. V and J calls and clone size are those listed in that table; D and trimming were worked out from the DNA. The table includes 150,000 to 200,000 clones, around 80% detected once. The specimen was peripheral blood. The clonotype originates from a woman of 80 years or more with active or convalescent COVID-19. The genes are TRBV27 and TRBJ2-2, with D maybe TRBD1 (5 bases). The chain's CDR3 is CASRRGAANTGELFF. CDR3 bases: TGTGCCAGCAGAAGGGGCGCGGCGAACACCGGGGAGCTGTTTTTT.